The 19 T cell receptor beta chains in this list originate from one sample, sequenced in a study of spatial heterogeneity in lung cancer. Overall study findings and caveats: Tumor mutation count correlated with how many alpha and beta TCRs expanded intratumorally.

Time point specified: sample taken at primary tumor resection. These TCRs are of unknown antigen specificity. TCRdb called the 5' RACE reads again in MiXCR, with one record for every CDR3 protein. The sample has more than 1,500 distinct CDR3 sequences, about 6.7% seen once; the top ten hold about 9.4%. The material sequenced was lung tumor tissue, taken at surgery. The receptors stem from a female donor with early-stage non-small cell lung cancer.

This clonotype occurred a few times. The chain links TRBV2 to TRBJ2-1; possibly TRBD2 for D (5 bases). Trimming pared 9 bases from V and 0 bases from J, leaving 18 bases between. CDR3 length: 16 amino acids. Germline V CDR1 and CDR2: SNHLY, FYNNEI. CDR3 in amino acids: CARNSVGVLSYNEQFF. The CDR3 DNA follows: TGTGCCAGAAATTCGGTCGGGGTCCTCTCCTACAATGAGCAGTTCTTC.

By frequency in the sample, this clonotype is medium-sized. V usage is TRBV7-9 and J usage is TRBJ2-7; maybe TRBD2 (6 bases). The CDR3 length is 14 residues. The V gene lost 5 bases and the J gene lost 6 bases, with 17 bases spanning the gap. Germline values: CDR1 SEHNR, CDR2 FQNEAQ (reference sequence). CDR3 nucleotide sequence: TGTGCCAGCAGCCGGGAAGCCATGGGGGGCGAGCAGTACGTC. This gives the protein CASSREAMGGEQYV.

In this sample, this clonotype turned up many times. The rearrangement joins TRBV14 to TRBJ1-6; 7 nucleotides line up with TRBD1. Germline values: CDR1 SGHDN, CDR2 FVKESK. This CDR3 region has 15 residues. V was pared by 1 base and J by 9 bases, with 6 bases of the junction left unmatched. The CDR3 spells CASSQGRGSGSPLHF. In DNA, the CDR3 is TGTGCCAGCAGCCAAGGCAGGGGGAGTGGTTCACCCCTCCACTTT.

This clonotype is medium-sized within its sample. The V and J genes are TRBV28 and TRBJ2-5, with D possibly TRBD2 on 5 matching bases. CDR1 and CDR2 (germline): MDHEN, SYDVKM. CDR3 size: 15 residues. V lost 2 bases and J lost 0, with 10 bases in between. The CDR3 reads CASSLGSGYQETQYF. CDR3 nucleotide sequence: TGTGCCAGCAGTTTAGGGTCGGGGTACCAAGAGACCCAGTACTTC.

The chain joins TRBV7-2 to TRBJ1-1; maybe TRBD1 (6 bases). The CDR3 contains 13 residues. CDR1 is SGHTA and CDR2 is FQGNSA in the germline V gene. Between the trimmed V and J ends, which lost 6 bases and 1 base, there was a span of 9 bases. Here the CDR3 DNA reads TGTGCCAGCAGTCAGGGGAGGAACACTGAAGCTTTCTTT. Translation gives CASSQGRNTEAFF.

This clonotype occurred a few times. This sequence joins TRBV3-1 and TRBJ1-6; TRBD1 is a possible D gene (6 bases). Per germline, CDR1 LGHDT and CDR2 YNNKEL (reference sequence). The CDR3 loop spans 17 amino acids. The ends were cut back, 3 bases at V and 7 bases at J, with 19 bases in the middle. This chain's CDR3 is CASSQEPGGRGNSPLHF. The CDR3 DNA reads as TGTGCCAGCAGCCAGGAACCCGGGGGCAGGGGCAATTCACCCCTCCACTTT. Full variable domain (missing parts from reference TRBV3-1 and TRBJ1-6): DTAVSQTPKYLVTQMGNDKSIKCEQNLGHDTMYWYKQDSKKFLKIMFSYNNKELIINETVPNRFSPKSPDKAHLNLHINSLELGDSAVYFCASSQEPGGRGNSPLHFGNGTRLTVT.

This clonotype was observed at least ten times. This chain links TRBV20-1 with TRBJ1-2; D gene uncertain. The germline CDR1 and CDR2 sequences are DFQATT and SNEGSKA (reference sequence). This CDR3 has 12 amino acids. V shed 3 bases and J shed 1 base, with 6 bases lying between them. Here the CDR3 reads CSASEDNYGYTF. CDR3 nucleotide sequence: TGCAGTGCTAGTGAAGATAACTATGGCTACACCTTC.

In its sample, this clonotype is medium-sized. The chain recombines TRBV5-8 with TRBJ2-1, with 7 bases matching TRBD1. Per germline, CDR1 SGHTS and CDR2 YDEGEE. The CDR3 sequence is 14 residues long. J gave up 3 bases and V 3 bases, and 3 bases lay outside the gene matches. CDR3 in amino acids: CASSSRQGYNEQFF. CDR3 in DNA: TGTGCCAGCAGCTCGCGACAGGGCTACAATGAGCAGTTCTTC.

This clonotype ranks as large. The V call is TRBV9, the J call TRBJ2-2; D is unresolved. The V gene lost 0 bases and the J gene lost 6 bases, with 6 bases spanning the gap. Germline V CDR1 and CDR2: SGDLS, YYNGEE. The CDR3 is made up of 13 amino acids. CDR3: CASSVATAGELFF. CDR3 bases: TGTGCCAGCAGCGTAGCTACGGCCGGGGAGCTGTTTTTT.

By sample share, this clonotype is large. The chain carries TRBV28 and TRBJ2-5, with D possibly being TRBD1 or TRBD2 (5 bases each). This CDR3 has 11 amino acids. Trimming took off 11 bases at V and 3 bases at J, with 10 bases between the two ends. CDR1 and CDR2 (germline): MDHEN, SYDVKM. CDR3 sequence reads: CALRGEETQYF. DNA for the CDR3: TGTGCCCTGAGGGGAGAAGAGACCCAGTACTTC. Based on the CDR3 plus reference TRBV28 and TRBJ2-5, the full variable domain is DVKVTQSSRYLVKRTGEKVFLECVQDMDHENMFWYRQDPGLGLRLIYFSYDVKMKEKGDIPEGYSVSREKKERFSLILESASTNQTSMYLCALRGEETQYFGPGTRLLVL.

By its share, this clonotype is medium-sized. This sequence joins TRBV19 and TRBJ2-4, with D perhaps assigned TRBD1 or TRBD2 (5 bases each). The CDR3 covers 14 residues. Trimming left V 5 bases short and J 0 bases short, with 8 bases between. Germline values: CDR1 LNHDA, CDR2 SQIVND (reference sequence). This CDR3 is CASSFGTAKNIQYF. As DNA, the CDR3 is TGTGCCAGTAGTTTCGGGACAGCCAAAAACATTCAGTACTTC.

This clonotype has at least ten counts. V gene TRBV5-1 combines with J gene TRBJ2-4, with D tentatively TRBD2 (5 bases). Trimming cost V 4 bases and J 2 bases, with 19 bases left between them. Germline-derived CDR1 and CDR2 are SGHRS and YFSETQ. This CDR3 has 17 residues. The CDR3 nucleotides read TGCGCCAGCAGCCGTGACGGTGGAGGAAGGACCAAAAACATTCAGTACTTC. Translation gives CASSRDGGGRTKNIQYF.

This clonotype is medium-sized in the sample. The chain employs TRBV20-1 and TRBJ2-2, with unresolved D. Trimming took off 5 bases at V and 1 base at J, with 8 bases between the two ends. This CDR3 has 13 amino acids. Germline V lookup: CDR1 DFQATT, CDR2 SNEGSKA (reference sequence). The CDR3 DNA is TGCAGTGCTTGGACGGGGAACACCGGGGAGCTGTTTTTT. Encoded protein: CSAWTGNTGELFF.

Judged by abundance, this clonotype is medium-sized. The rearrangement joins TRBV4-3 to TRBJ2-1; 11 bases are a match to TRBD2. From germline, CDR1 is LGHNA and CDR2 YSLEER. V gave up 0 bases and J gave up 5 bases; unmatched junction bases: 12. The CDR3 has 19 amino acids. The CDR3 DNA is TGCGCCAGCAGCCAAGATGGGACTAGCGGAGGACTTCTAAACAATGAGCAGTTCTTC. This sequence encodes CASSQDGTSGGLLNNEQFF.

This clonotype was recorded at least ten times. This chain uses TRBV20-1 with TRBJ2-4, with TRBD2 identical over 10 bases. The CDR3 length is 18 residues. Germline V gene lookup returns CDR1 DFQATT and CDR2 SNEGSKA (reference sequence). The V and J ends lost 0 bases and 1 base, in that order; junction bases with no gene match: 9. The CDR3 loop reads CSARDRGASGSAKNIQYF. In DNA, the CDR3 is TGCAGTGCTAGAGATCGAGGGGCTAGCGGGAGTGCCAAAAACATTCAGTACTTC.

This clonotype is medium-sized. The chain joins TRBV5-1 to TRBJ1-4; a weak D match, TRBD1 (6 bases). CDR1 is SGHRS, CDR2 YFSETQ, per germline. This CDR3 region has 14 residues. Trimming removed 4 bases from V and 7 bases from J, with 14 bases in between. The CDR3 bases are TGCGCCAGCAGCCCGACAGGTGGAAGTGAAAAACTGTTTTTT. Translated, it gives CASSPTGGSEKLFF.

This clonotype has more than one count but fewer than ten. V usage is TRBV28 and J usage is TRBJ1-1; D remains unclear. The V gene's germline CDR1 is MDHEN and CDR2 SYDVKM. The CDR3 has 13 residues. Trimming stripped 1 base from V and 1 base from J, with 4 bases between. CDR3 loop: CASSLFRNTEAFF. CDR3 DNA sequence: TGTGCCAGCAGTTTATTCCGGAACACTGAAGCTTTCTTT.

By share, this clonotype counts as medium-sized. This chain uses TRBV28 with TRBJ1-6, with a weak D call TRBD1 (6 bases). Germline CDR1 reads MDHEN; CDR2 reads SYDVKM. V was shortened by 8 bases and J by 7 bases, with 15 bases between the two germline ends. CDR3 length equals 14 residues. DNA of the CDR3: TGTGCCAGCTCACCCGGGACACACAATTCACCCCTCCACTTT. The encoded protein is CASSPGTHNSPLHF.

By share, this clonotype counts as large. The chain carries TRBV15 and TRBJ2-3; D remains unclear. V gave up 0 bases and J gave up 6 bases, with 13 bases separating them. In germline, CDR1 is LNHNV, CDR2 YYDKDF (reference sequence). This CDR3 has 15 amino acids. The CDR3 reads CATSRETAPLDTQYF. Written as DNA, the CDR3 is TGTGCCACCAGCAGAGAGACGGCCCCGTTGGATACGCAGTATTTT. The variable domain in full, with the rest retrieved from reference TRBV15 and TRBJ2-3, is DAMVIQNPRYQVTQFGKPVTLSCSQTLNHNVMYWYQQKSSQAPKLLFHYYDKDFNNEADTPDNFQSRRPNTSFCFLDIRSPGLGDTAMYLCATSRETAPLDTQYFGPGTRLTVL.